What follows is one T cell receptor beta chain and its context. What it binds is unknown. The time point: healthy volunteer bleed at 2 weeks. Total RNA was extracted from unfractionated whole blood. The data derive from a study of human T cells and chemical hapten exposure. Study-level results: The study found that DPC sensitization did not change TCRs above 1 in 1000 frequency.

The CDR3 has 14 residues. The germline CDR1 and CDR2 sequences are SQVTM and ANQGSEA. Trimming took 6 bases from V and 1 from J, leaving 12 bases between them. The library labeled individual cDNA molecules by adding unique molecular identifiers to them. As handled by the study authors: Between about 23,224 and 750,000 TCRs appeared in each sample, and the median stood at about 100,000. TCRdb re-called the RACE reads with MiXCR, one entry per CDR3 protein. V and J calls and clone size were set by TCRdb, not the authors. The sample includes roughly 130,000 distinct CDR3 sequences, roughly 9.5% seen only once; the top ten take around 2%.

The chain employs TRBV29-1 and TRBJ2-2; D not resolved. The sequenced material came from whole blood. This sequence was found in a male donor in good health. Some clones in this sample may be carry-over from other donors' samples. The CDR3 DNA is TGCAGCGTCTCCCGCTGGGGGAACACCGGGGAGCTGTTTTTT. Its protein product is CSVSRWGNTGELFF.